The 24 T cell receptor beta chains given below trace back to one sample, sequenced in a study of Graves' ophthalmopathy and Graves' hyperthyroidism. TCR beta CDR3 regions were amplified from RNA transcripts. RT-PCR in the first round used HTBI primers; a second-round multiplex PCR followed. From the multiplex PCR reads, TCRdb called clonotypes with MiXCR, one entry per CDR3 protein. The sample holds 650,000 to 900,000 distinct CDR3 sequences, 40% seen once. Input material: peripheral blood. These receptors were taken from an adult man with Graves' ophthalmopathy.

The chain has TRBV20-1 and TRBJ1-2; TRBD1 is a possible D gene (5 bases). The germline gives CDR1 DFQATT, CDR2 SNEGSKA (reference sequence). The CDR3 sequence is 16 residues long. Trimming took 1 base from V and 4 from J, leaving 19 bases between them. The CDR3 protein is CSARAGATQWGYGYTF. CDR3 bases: TGCAGTGCTAGAGCCGGGGCTACTCAATGGGGCTATGGCTACACCTTC.

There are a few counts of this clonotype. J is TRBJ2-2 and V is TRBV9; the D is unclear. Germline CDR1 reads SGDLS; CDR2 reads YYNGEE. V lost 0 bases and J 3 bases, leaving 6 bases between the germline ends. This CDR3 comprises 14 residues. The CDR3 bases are TGTGCCAGCAGCGTAGACCCGGACACCGGGGAGCTGTTTTTT. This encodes CASSVDPDTGELFF.

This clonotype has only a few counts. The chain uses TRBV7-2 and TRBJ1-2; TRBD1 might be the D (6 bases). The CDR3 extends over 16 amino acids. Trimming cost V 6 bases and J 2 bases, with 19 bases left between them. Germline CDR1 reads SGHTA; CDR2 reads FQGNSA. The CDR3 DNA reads TGTGCCAGCAGTCTCCCCCCCGGGGGGCCGAACTATGGCTACACCTTC. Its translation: CASSLPPGGPNYGYTF. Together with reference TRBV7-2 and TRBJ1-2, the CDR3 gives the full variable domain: GAGVSQSPSNKVTEKGKDVELRCDPISGHTALYWYRQSLGQGLEFLIYFQGNSAPDKSGLPSDRFSAERTGGSVSTLTIQRTQQEDSAVYLCASSLPPGGPNYGYTFGSGTRLTVV.

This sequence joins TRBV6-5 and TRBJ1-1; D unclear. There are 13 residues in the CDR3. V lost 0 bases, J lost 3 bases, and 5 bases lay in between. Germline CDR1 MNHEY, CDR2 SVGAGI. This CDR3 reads CASSYSFHTEAFF. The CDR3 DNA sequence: TGTGCCAGCAGTTACTCCTTTCACACTGAAGCTTTCTTT.

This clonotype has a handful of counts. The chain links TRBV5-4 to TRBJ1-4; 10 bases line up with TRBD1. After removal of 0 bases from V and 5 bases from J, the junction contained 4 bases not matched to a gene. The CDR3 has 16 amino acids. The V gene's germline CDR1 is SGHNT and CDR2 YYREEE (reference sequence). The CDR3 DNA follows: TGTGCCAGCAGCTTGGGTCTGGGACAGGGGAATGAAAAACTGTTTTTT. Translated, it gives CASSLGLGQGNEKLFF.

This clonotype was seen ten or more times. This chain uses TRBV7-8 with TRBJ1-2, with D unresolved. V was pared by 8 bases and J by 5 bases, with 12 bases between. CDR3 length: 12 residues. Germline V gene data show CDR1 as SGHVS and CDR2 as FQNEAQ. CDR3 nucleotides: TGTGCCAGCTGGGATAGGCCTTATGGCTACACCTTC. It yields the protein CASWDRPYGYTF.

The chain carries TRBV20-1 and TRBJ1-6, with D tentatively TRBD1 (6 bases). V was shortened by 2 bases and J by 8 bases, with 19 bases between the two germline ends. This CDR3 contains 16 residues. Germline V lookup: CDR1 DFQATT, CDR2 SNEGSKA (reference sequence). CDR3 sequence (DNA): TGCAGTGCTAGATCCGCCCGGGGGCGCAGCGATTCACCCCTCCACTTT. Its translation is CSARSARGRSDSPLHF.

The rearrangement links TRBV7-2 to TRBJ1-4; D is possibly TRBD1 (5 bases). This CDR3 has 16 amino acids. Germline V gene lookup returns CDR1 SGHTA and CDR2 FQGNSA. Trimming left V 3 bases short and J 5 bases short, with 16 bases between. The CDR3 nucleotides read TGTGCCAGCAGCTTTAGGTCAGGGTTGATCAATGAAAAACTGTTTTTT. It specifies CASSFRSGLINEKLFF.

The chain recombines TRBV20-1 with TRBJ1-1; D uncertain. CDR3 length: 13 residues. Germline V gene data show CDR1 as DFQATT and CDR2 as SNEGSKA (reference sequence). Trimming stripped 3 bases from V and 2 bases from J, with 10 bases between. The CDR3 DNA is TGCAGTGCTAGTATTAGGCGTAACACTGAAGCTTTCTTT. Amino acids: CSASIRRNTEAFF.

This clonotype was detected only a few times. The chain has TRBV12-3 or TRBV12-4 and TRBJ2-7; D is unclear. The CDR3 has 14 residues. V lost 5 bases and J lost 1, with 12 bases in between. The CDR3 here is CASSRKLLSYEQYF. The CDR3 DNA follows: TGTGCCAGCAGTCGGAAACTCCTATCCTACGAGCAGTACTTC.

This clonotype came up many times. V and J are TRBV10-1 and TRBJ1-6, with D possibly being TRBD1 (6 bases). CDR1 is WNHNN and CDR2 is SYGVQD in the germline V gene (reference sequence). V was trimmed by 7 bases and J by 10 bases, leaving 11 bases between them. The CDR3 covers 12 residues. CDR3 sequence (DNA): TGCGCCAGCAACACAGGGAACTCACCCCTCCACTTT. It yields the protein CASNTGNSPLHF.

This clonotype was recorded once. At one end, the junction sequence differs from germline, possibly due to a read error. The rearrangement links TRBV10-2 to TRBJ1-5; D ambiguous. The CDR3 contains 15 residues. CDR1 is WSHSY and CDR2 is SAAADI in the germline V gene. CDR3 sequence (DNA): TGCGCCAGCAGTGAGTCAGGGCTGGGCAATCAGCTCCAGCATTTT. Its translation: CASSESGLGNQLQHF.

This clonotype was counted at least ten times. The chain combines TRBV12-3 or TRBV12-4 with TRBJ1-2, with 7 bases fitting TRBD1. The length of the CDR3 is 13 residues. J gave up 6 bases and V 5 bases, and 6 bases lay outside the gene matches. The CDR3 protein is CASSLRGSHGYTF. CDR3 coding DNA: TGTGCCAGCAGTCTCAGGGGGTCCCATGGCTACACCTTC.

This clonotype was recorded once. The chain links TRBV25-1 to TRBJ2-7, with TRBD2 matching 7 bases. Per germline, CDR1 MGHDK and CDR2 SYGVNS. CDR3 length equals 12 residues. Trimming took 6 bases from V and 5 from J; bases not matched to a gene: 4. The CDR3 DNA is TGTGCCAGCAGAGCGGGGCTCGACGAGCAGTACTTC. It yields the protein CASRAGLDEQYF.

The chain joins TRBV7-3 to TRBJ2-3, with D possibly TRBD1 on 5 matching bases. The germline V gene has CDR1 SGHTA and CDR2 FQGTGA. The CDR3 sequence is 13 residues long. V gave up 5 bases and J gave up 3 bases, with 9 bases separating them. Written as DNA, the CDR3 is TGTGCCAGCAGCATTGCAGGGACAGATACGCAGTATTTT. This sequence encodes CASSIAGTDTQYF.

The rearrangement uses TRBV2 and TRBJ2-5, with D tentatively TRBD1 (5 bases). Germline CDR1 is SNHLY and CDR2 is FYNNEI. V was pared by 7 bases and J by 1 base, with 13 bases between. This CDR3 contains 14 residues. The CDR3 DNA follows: TGTGCCAGCACCCAGGGTGGGGCCCAAGAGACCCAGTACTTC. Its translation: CASTQGGAQETQYF.

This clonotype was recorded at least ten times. In DNA form, the CDR3 reads TGTGCCAGCAGTTCCCCGGGACTGACGAATCAGCCCCAGCATTTT. Its protein product is CASSSPGLTNQPQHF. The chain recombines TRBV12-3 or TRBV12-4 with TRBJ1-5, with D possibly being TRBD1 (5 bases). Trimming took 4 bases from V and 4 from J, leaving 14 bases between them. This CDR3 has 15 amino acids.

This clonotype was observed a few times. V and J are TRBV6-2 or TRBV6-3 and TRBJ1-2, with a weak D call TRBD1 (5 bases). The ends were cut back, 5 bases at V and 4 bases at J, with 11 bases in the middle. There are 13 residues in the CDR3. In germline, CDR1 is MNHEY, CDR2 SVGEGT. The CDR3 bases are TGTGCCAGCAGTCGGGACCGTTTCTATGGCTACACCTTC. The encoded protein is CASSRDRFYGYTF.

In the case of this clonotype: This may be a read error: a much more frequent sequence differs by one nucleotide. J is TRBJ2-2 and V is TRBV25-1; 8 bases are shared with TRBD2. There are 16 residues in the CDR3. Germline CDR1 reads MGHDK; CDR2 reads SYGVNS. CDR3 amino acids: CASSLALGLVVGEPFF. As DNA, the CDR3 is TGTGCCAGCAGCTTGGCCCTGGGACTAGTCGTCGGGGAGCCGTTTTTT.

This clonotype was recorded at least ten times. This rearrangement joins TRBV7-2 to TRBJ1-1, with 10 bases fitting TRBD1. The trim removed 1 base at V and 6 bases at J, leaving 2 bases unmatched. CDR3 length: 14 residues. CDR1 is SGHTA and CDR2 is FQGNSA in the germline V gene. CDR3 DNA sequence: TGTGCCAGCAGCTTAGGGACAGGGGGGTCTGAAGCTTTCTTT. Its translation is CASSLGTGGSEAFF.

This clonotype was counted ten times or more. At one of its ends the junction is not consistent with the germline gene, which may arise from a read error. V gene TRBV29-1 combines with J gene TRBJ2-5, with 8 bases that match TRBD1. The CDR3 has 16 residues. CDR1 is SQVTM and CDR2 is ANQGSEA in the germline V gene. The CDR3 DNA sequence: TGCAGCGTAGAAGCCCGGACAGGGATCCCACAAGAGACCCAGTACTTC. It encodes CSVEARTGIPQETQYF.

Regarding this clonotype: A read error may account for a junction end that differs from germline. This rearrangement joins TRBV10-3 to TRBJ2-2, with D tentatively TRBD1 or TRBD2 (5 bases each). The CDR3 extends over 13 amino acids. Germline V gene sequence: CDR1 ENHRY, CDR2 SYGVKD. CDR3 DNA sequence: TGTGCCAGTAAGGGGAGAACGGCCGGGGAGCTGCTTTTT. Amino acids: CASKGRTAGELLF.

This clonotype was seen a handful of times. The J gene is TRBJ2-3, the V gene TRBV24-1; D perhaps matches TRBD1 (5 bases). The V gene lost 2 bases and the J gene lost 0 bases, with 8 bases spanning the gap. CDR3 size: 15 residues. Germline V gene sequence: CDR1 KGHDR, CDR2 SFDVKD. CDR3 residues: CATSDSRQSTDTQYF. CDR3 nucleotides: TGTGCCACCAGTGATTCCCGACAGAGCACAGATACGCAGTATTTT.

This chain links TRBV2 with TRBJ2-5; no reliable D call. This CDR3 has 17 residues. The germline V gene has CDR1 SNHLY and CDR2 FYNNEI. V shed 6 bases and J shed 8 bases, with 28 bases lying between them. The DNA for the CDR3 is TGTGCCAGCAGCGAGATCGGCATGGGGTCACGAGAGGTTACCCAGTACTTC. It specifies CASSEIGMGSREVTQYF.